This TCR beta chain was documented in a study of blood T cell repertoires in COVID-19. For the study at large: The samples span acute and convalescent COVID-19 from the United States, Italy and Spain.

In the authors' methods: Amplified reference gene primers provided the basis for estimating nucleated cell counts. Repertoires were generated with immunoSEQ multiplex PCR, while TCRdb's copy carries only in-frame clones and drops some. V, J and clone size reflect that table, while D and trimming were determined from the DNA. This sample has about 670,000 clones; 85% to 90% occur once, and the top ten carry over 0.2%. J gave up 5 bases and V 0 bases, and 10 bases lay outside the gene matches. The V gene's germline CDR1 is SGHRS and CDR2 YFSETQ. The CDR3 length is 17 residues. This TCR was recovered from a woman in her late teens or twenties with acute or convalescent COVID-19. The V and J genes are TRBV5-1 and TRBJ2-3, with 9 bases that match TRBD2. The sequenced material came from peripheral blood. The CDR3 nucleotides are TGCGCCAGCAGCTTGGGCGGCCGCGGGGGGGCCGTAGATACGCAGTATTTT. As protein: CASSLGGRGGAVDTQYF.